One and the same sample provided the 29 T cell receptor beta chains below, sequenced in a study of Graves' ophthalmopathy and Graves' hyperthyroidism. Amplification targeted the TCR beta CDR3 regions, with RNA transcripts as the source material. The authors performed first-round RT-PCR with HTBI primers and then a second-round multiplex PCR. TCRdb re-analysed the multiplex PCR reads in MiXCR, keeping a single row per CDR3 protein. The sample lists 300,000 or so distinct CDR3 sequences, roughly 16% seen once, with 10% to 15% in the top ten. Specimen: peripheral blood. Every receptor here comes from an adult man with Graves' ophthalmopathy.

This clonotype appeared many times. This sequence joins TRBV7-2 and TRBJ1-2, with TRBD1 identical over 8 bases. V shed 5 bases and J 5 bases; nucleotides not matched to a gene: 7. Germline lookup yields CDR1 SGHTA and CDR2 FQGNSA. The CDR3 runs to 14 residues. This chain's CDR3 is CASSNQRQGYGYTF. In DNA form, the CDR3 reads TGTGCCAGCAGCAATCAGAGACAGGGGTATGGCTACACCTTC.

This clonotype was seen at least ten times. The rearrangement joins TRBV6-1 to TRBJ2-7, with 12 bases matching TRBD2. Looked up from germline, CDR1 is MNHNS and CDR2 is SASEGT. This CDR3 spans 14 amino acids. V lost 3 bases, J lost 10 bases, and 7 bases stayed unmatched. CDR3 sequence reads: CASSERLAGVLQYF. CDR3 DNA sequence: TGTGCCAGCAGTGAGAGACTAGCGGGGGTGCTACAGTACTTC.

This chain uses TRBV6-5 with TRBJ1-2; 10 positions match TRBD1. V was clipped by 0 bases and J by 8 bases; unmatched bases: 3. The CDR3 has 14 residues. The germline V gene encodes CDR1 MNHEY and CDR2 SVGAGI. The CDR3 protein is CASSYSDRGRGYTF. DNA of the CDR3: TGTGCCAGCAGTTACTCCGACAGGGGGCGGGGCTACACCTTC.

In DNA form, the CDR3 reads TGTGCCAGCAGCTTAAATCCCAACCCGAACACTGAAGCTTTCTTT. It yields the protein CASSLNPNPNTEAFF. The genes are TRBV7-3 and TRBJ1-1; D gene ambiguous. Germline V CDR1 and CDR2: SGHTA, FQGTGA. There are 15 residues in the CDR3. V was clipped by 1 base and J by 1 base, with 10 bases between them.

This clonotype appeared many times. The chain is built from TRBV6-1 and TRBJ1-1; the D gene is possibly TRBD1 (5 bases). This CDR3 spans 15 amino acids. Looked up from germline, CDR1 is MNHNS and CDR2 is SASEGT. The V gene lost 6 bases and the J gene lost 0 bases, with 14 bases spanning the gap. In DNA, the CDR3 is TGTGCCAGCAGACTAGAGGTGGGGCTGAACACTGAAGCTTTCTTT. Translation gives CASRLEVGLNTEAFF.

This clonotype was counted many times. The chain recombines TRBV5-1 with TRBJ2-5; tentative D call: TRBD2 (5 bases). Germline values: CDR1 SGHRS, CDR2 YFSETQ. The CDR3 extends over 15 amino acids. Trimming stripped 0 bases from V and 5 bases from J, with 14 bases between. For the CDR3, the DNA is TGCGCCAGCAGCTTGGGCCGAGGGTTGGGCGAGACCCAGTACTTC. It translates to CASSLGRGLGETQYF.

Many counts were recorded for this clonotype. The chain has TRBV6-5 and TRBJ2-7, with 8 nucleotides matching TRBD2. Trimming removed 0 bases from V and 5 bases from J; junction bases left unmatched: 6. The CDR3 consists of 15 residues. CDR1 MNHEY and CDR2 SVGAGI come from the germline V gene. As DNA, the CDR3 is TGTGCCAGCAGTTACTCGAGCGGGAGTTTCGACGAGCAGTACTTC. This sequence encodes CASSYSSGSFDEQYF.

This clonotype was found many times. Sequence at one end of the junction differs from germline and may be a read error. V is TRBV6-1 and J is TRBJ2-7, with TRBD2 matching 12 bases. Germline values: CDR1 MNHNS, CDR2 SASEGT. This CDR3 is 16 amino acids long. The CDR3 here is CASREGTSGPHYEQYF. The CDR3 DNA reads TGTGCCAGCAGGGAAGGGACTAGCGGGCCTCACTACGAGCAGTACTTC.

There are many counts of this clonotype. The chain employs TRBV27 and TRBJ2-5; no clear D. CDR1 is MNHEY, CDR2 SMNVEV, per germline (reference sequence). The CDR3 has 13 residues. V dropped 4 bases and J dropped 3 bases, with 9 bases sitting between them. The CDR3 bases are TGTGCCAGCAGTTATCGTACGAAAGAGACCCAGTACTTC. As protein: CASSYRTKETQYF.

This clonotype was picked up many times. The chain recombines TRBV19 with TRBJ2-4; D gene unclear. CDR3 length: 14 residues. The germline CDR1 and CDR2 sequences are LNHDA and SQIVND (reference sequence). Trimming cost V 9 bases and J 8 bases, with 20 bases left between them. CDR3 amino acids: CASRPDPGGYIQYF. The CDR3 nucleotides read TGTGCCAGCCGCCCGGACCCCGGTGGATACATTCAGTACTTC.

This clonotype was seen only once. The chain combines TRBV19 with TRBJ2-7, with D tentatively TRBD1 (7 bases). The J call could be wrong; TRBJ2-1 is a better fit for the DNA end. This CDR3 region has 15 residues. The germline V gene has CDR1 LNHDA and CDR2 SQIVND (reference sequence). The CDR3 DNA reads TGTGCCAGTACTAACCCGGTACAGGGGACTTGGGAGCAGTTCTTC. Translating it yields CASTNPVQGTWEQFF.

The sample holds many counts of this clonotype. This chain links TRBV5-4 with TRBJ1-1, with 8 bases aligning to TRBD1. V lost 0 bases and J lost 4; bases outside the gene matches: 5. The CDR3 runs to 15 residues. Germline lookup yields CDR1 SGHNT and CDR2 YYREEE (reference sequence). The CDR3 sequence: CASSLVPGGGTEAFF. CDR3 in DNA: TGTGCCAGCAGCTTGGTTCCAGGGGGCGGCACTGAAGCTTTCTTT.

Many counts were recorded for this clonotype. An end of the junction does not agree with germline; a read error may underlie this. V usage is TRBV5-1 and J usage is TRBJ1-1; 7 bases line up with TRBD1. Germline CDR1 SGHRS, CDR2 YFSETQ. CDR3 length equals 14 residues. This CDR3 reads CTSSPDRTGTEAFF. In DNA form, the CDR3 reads TGCACCAGCAGCCCGGACAGGACAGGCACTGAAGCTTTCTTT. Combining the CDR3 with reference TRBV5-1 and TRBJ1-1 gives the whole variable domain KAGVTQTPRYLIKTRGQQVTLSCSPISGHRSVSWYQQTPGQGLQFLFEYFSETQRNKGNFPGRFSGRQFSNSRSEMNVSTLELGDSALYLCTSSPDRTGTEAFFGQGTRLTVV.

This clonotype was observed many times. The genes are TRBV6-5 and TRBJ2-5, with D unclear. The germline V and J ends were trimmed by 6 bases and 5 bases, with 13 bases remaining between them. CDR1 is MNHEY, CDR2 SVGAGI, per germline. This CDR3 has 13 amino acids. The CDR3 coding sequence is TGTGCCAGCAGCCTACTCGCAGCGGAGACCCAGTACTTC. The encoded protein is CASSLLAAETQYF.

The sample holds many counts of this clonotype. This chain's CDR3 is CASSLASGRGSGNTIYF. The CDR3 DNA is TGTGCCAGCAGCTTAGCGTCAGGCAGGGGATCCGGAAACACCATATATTTT. J is TRBJ1-3 and V is TRBV7-6, with D perhaps matching TRBD1 (6 bases). Trimming removed 0 bases from V and 4 bases from J, with 16 bases in between. Germline assignment: CDR1 SGHVS and CDR2 FNYEAQ. This CDR3 is built from 17 residues.

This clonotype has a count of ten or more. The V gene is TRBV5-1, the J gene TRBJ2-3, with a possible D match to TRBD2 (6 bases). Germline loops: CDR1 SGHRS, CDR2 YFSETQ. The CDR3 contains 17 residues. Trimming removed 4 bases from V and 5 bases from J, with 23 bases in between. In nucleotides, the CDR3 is TGCGCCAGCAGCCCAAGAGCGGGCCCCGGTGAGGAAGATACGCAGTATTTT. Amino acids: CASSPRAGPGEEDTQYF.

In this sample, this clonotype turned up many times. For the CDR3, the DNA is TGTGCCAGTAGTATGTCAGGGGTAATGAAAGAGACCCAGTACTTC. This translates into CASSMSGVMKETQYF. The chain employs TRBV19 and TRBJ2-5, with a tentative D call TRBD1 (6 bases). The germline V and J ends were trimmed by 3 bases and 3 bases, with 14 bases remaining between them. The germline CDR1 and CDR2 sequences are LNHDA and SQIVND (reference sequence). There are 15 residues in the CDR3.

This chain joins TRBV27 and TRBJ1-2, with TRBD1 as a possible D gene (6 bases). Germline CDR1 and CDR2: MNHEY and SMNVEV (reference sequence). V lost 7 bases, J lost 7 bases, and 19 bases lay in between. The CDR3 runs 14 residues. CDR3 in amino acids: CASTRGGGASGYTF. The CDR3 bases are TGTGCCAGCACAAGAGGTGGGGGCGCGAGTGGCTACACCTTC.

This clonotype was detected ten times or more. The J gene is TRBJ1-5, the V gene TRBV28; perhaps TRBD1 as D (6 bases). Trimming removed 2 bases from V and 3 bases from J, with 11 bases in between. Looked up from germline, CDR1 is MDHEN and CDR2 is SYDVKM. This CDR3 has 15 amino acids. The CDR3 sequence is CASSLRGGDNQPQHF. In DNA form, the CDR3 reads TGTGCCAGCAGTTTAAGGGGGGGGGACAATCAGCCCCAGCATTTT.

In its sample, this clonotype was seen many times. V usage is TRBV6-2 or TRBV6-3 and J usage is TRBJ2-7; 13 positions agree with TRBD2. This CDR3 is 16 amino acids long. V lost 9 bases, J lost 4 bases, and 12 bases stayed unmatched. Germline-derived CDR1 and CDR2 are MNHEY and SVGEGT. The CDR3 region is CASFQGGTSGTYEQYF. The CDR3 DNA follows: TGTGCCAGTTTTCAAGGGGGGACTAGCGGGACTTACGAGCAGTACTTC.

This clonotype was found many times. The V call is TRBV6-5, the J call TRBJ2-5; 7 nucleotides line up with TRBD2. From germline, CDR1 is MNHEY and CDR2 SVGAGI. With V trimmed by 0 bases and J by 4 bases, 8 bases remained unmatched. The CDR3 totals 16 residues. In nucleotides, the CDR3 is TGTGCCAGCAGTTACTCGTTACAGACTAGCCTAGAGACCCAGTACTTC. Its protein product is CASSYSLQTSLETQYF.

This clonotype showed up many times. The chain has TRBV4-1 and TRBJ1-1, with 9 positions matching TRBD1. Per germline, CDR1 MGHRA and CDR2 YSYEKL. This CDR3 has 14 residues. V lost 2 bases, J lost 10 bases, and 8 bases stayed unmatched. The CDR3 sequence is CASSQIQSGQGAFF. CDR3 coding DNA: TGCGCCAGCAGCCAAATACAATCGGGACAGGGAGCTTTCTTT.

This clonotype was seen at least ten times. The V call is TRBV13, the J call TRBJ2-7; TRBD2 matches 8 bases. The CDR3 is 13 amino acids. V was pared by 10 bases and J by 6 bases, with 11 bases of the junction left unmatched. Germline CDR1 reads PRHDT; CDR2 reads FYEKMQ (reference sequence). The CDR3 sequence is CANPRTSWIEQYF. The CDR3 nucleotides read TGTGCCAACCCCAGGACTAGCTGGATCGAGCAGTACTTC.

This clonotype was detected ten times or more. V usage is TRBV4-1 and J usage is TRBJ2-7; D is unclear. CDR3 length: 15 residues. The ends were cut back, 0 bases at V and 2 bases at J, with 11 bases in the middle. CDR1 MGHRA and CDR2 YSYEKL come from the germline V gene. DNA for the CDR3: TGCGCCAGCAGCCAAGAGAAGGACCTAGCCTACGAGCAGTACTTC. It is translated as CASSQEKDLAYEQYF.

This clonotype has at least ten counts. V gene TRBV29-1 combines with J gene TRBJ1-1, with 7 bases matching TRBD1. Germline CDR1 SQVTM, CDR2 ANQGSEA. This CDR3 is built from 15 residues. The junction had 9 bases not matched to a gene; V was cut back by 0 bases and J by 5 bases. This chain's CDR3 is CSVEDRVTGKTEAFF. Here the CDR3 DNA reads TGCAGCGTTGAAGATCGGGTGACAGGGAAAACTGAAGCTTTCTTT. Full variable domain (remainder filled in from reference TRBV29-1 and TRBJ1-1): SAVISQKPSRDICQRGTSLTIQCQVDSQVTMMFWYRQQPGQSLTLIATANQGSEATYESGFVIDKFPISRPNLTFSTLTVSNMSPEDSSIYLCSVEDRVTGKTEAFFGQGTRLTVV.

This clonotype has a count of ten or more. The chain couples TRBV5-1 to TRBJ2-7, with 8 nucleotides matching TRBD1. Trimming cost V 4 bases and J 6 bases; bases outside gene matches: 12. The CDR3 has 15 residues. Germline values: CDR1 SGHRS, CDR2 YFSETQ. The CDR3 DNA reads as TGCGCCAGCAGCCCCAATTACCTGGACAGGGTCGAGCAGTACTTC. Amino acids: CASSPNYLDRVEQYF.

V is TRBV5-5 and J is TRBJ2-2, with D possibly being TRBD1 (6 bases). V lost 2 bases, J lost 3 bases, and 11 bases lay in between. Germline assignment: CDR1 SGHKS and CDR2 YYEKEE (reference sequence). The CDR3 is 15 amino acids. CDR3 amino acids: CASSFRDTYTGELFF. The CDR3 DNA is TGTGCCAGCAGCTTCCGGGACACCTACACCGGGGAGCTGTTTTTT.

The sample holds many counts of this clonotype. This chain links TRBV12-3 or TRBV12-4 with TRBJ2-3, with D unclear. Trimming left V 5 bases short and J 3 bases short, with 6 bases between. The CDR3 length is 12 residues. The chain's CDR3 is CASSRITDTQYF. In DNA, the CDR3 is TGTGCCAGCAGTCGGATTACAGATACGCAGTATTTT.

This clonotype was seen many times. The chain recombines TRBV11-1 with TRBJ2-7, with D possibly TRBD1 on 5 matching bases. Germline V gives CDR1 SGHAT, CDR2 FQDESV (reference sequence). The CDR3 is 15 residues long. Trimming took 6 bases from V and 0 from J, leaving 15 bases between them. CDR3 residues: CASRRTQSTSYEQYF. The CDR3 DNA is TGTGCCAGCAGACGGACACAGAGTACCTCCTACGAGCAGTACTTC.